This T cell receptor beta chain was observed in a study of CD8+ T cells in alopecia areata. Treatment defined: oral pan-JAK inhibitor, 5-10 mg twice daily. The investigators collected lesional scalp punch biopsies and peripheral blood from alopecia areata patients. The germline V gene has CDR1 LGHNA and CDR2 YNFKEQ. This CDR3 is 14 amino acids long. Trimming removed 0 bases at V and 8 bases at J, with 11 bases between. RNA extraction and reverse transcription yielded cDNA as sequencing template. Clones were read by immunoSEQ multiplex PCR, and TCRdb kept only the in-frame ones, dropping some. The repertoire consists of approximately 200,000 clones, with 55% to 75% occurring once and the leading ten covering 4.5% to 6%.

The origin of this receptor is a human donor with alopecia areata. This sample comprised CD4+ T cells sorted from blood, obtained at week 24, from a patient treated with tofacitinib. V gene TRBV4-2 combines with J gene TRBJ1-3, with D perhaps TRBD1 (6 bases). As DNA, the CDR3 is TGTGCCAGCAGCCAAGATGGGGCAGGGGACACCATATATTTT. Translation: CASSQDGAGDTIYF.